The 13 T cell receptor beta chains below were found in one sample sequenced in a study of cytomegalovirus exposure and HLA in healthy donors. TCRdb's table, derived via immunoSEQ multiplex PCR, lists solely in-frame clones and lacks some. The sample holds 150,000 to 250,000 clones; roughly 84% are singletons and the top ten take around 15%. Sequences were obtained from PBMCs. Source of these receptors: a young woman in good health and CMV-seropositive.

This chain connects TRBV19 to TRBJ2-1; a possible D gene is TRBD2 (6 bases). The germline V gene encodes CDR1 LNHDA and CDR2 SQIVND (reference sequence). V was cut by 6 bases and J by 0 bases, with 18 bases left in between. The CDR3 extends over 17 amino acids. Written as DNA, the CDR3 is TGTGCCAGTAGCCCGGCTTACGGCGGGGTCTCCTACAATGAGCAGTTCTTC. This codes for CASSPAYGGVSYNEQFF.

V is TRBV5-4 and J is TRBJ2-3, with TRBD1 matching 8 bases. V lost 6 bases to trimming and J lost 1 base; unmatched junction nucleotides: 7. Germline CDR1 and CDR2: SGHNT and YYREEE (reference sequence). The CDR3 loop spans 15 amino acids. CDR3 amino acids: CASTIGGQGTDTQYF. Here the CDR3 DNA reads TGTGCCAGCACCATCGGGGGACAGGGCACAGATACGCAGTATTTT.

V and J are TRBV30 and TRBJ2-1, with 9 bases fitting TRBD2. Germline V CDR1 and CDR2: GTSNPN, SVGIG (reference sequence). J gave up 8 bases and V 6 bases, and 8 bases lay outside the gene matches. The CDR3 is made up of 13 amino acids. CDR3 sequence (DNA): TGTGCCTGCGGTAGCGGGAGTTGGTATGAGCAGTTCTTC. It encodes CACGSGSWYEQFF.

This clone was seen ten or more times. The chain links TRBV18 to TRBJ1-2; 9 nucleotides line up with TRBD1. The CDR3 spans 14 residues. Germline V gene lookup returns CDR1 KGHSH and CDR2 LQKENI. Trimming cost V 3 bases and J 8 bases; bases outside gene matches: 7. The CDR3 DNA reads TGTGCCAGCTCACCCCGGGACAGGGAAAGGGGCTACACCTTC. It specifies CASSPRDRERGYTF.

This rearrangement joins TRBV7-6 to TRBJ2-2; D not resolved. Trimming removed 1 base from V and 4 bases from J, with 10 bases in between. The germline V gene encodes CDR1 SGHVS and CDR2 FNYEAQ. The CDR3 length is 15 residues. Here the CDR3 reads CASSLVASSTGELFF. In DNA, the CDR3 is TGTGCCAGCAGCTTAGTCGCCAGTTCCACCGGGGAGCTGTTTTTT.

The chain combines TRBV6-5 with TRBJ1-1; 8 bases line up with TRBD1. Trimming took 8 bases from V and 2 from J; bases not matched to a gene: 4. The CDR3 length is 13 residues. Germline loops: CDR1 MNHEY, CDR2 SVGAGI. CDR3 sequence: CASRAGGNTEAFF. In DNA, the CDR3 is TGTGCCAGCCGTGCAGGGGGCAACACTGAAGCTTTCTTT.

The chain links TRBV5-1 to TRBJ2-7; 8 positions agree with TRBD2. Germline CDR1 is SGHRS and CDR2 is YFSETQ. This CDR3 has 15 residues. V was pared by 0 bases and J by 5 bases, with 7 bases of the junction left unmatched. The CDR3 is CASSLAWREDNEQYF. The CDR3 DNA reads as TGCGCCAGCAGCTTGGCCTGGCGGGAGGATAACGAGCAGTACTTC. Together with reference TRBV5-1 and TRBJ2-7, the CDR3 gives the full variable domain: KAGVTQTPRYLIKTRGQQVTLSCSPISGHRSVSWYQQTPGQGLQFLFEYFSETQRNKGNFPGRFSGRQFSNSRSEMNVSTLELGDSALYLCASSLAWREDNEQYFGPGTRLTVT.

A single count supports this clone. V is TRBV4-1 and J is TRBJ1-5, with a weak D call TRBD1 (5 bases). Trimming removed 0 bases at V and 9 bases at J, with 15 bases between. This CDR3 is built from 15 residues. Germline loops: CDR1 MGHRA, CDR2 YSYEKL. CDR3 nucleotides: TGCGCCAGCAGCCAAGAACAGGCGAATCTTTCGCCCCAGCATTTT. Amino acids: CASSQEQANLSPQHF.

The chain carries TRBV6-1 and TRBJ2-5, with 10 bases aligning to TRBD2. The CDR3 is 15 residues long. Germline V lookup: CDR1 MNHNS, CDR2 SASEGT. Germline trimming cut 6 bases from V and 5 bases from J; bases unmatched to any gene: 9. The CDR3 region is CASRQPSGRVETQYF. CDR3 DNA sequence: TGTGCCAGCAGACAACCTAGCGGGAGAGTCGAGACCCAGTACTTC.

CDR3 amino acids: CASSRTTNNYGYTF. CDR3 coding DNA: TGTGCCAGCAGTCGGACAACCAATAACTATGGCTACACCTTC. The rearrangement joins TRBV6-5 to TRBJ1-2; D possibly corresponds to TRBD1 (5 bases). Looked up from germline, CDR1 is MNHEY and CDR2 is SVGAGI. Trimming cost V 5 bases and J 1 base, with 11 bases left between them. The CDR3 has 14 residues.

V is TRBV6-1 and J is TRBJ2-3; the match to TRBD2 covers 8 bases. CDR3 length: 17 amino acids. V dropped 0 bases and J dropped 5; count of bases not matched to a gene: 10. Looked up from germline, CDR1 is MNHNS and CDR2 is SASEGT. The DNA of the CDR3 is TGTGCCAGCAGTGAAGCGGGCGTTAGCGGGAAGGAAGATACGCAGTATTTT. Encoded protein: CASSEAGVSGKEDTQYF.

This clone has more than one count but fewer than ten. The chain is built from TRBV7-8 and TRBJ2-1; D may be TRBD2 (5 bases). From germline, CDR1 is SGHVS and CDR2 FQNEAQ. With 1 base removed from V and 6 bases from J, the gap between germline ends came to 7 bases. The CDR3 covers 13 residues. CDR3 residues: CASSLGGINEQFF. The CDR3 DNA follows: TGTGCCAGCAGCTTAGGAGGGATCAATGAGCAGTTCTTC.

The V call is TRBV2, the J call TRBJ1-1, with D maybe TRBD1 (5 bases). Germline assignment: CDR1 SNHLY and CDR2 FYNNEI. V dropped 6 bases and J dropped 6 bases, with 11 bases sitting between them. The CDR3 is made up of 12 amino acids. The CDR3 reads CASSVDRAEAFF. The DNA for the CDR3 is TGTGCCAGCAGCGTTGACAGAGCTGAAGCTTTCTTT.